These 32 T cell receptor beta chains originate from one sample sequenced in a study of blood T cell repertoires in COVID-19. Using immunoSEQ multiplex PCR, the repertoire was profiled, and TCRdb retains in-frame clones only, with some absent. This sample yields approximately 70,000 clones, of which approximately 89% are seen a single time; around 4.9% belongs to the top ten. Specimen: peripheral blood. The receptors were sampled from a woman in her sixties or seventies with active COVID-19.

This clone has a handful of counts. The chain carries TRBV2 and TRBJ2-7, with D possibly being TRBD1 (6 bases). Germline CDR1 SNHLY, CDR2 FYNNEI. Trimming took off 2 bases at V and 3 bases at J, with 14 bases between the two ends. The length of the CDR3 is 15 residues. CDR3: CASSESPPGVYEQYF. The DNA of the CDR3 is TGTGCCAGCAGTGAAAGCCCCCCAGGGGTCTACGAGCAGTACTTC.

The genes are TRBV11-2 and TRBJ2-3, with a possible D match to TRBD1 (6 bases). The length of the CDR3 is 14 residues. The V gene's germline CDR1 is SGHAT and CDR2 FQNNGV. With 1 base removed from V and 5 bases from J, the gap between germline ends came to 10 bases. The CDR3 protein is CASSLGGRRDTQYF. CDR3 nucleotide sequence: TGTGCCAGCAGCTTAGGGGGGCGTAGAGATACGCAGTATTTT.

The chain uses TRBV5-1 and TRBJ2-1; 9 bases are a match to TRBD1. This CDR3 contains 16 residues. J was trimmed by 5 bases and V by 7 bases; bases with no gene match: 13. Germline CDR1 and CDR2: SGHRS and YFSETQ. CDR3 residues: CASSSQPGQGDNEQFF. The CDR3 DNA is TGCGCCAGCTCTAGCCAACCGGGACAGGGAGACAATGAGCAGTTCTTC.

This clone was detected only a few times. The rearrangement joins TRBV6-5 to TRBJ2-7, with TRBD2 matching over 10 bases. The CDR3 runs 14 residues. Germline loops: CDR1 MNHEY, CDR2 SVGAGI. J lost 1 base, V lost 7 bases, and 4 bases had no gene match. CDR3 nucleotides: TGTGCCAGCACCCCTAGCGGGAGATCCTACGAGCAGTACTTC. Amino acid sequence: CASTPSGRSYEQYF.

The chain recombines TRBV7-9 with TRBJ1-2; TRBD1 matches at 7 bases. The CDR3 has 16 amino acids. With V trimmed by 2 bases and J by 4 bases, 10 bases remained unmatched. The germline V gene encodes CDR1 SEHNR and CDR2 FQNEAQ (reference sequence). This CDR3 is CASSLPPIAGGYGYTF. The CDR3 DNA is TGTGCCAGCAGCTTACCCCCCATTGCAGGGGGCTATGGCTACACCTTC.

This chain connects TRBV21-1 to TRBJ2-7; the tabulated D call, TRBD1, remains unverified against the DNA. TRBV21-1 counts as a pseudogene. This CDR3 contains 15 residues. The CDR3 spells CASSKVVGTINEQYF. The CDR3 region has the DNA TGTGCCAGCAGCAAAGTAGTAGGGACAATCAACGAGCAGTACTTC.

The J gene is TRBJ2-3, the V gene TRBV5-1; 10 positions agree with TRBD1. V dropped 4 bases and J dropped 2; count of bases not matched to a gene: 4. CDR1 is SGHRS, CDR2 YFSETQ, per germline. The CDR3 has 15 residues. The CDR3 DNA sequence: TGCGCCAGCAGCGAGGACAGGGGGGACACAGATACGCAGTATTTT. Translated: CASSEDRGDTDTQYF. Full variable domain (outside the CDR3, taken from reference TRBV5-1 and TRBJ2-3): KAGVTQTPRYLIKTRGQQVTLSCSPISGHRSVSWYQQTPGQGLQFLFEYFSETQRNKGNFPGRFSGRQFSNSRSEMNVSTLELGDSALYLCASSEDRGDTDTQYFGPGTRLTVL.

This clone came up once. CDR3 amino acids: CASSLGSRGEKLFF. CDR3 in DNA: TGTGCCAGCAGTTTGGGGAGTCGGGGGGAAAAACTGTTTTTT. The chain recombines TRBV6-6 with TRBJ1-4, with D tentatively TRBD1 (5 bases). Germline loops: CDR1 MNHNY, CDR2 SVGAGI (reference sequence). Deletions cut 4 bases from V and 8 bases from J, with 14 bases between. This CDR3 is built from 14 residues.

V is TRBV6-5 and J is TRBJ2-5, with TRBD2 matching 11 bases. Germline CDR1 reads MNHEY; CDR2 reads SVGAGI. The junction had 1 base not matched to a gene; V was cut back by 0 bases and J by 4 bases. The CDR3 consists of 15 residues. The CDR3 coding sequence is TGTGCCAGCAGTTACTCCGGGACTAGCGGAGAGACCCAGTACTTC. Translation: CASSYSGTSGETQYF.

The rearrangement joins TRBV30 to TRBJ2-5; a weak D match, TRBD2 (6 bases). The germline CDR1 and CDR2 sequences are GTSNPN and SVGIG (reference sequence). The V end lost 3 bases, the J end lost 10 bases, and 15 bases lay between the germline ends. This CDR3 has 12 amino acids. The CDR3 DNA sequence: TGTGCCTGGAGCGGCCTCCGGGACTTCCAGTACTTC. Its translation: CAWSGLRDFQYF.

The chain carries TRBV30 and TRBJ1-5; TRBD1 aligns across 7 bases. V lost 3 bases and J lost 4; bases outside the gene matches: 9. CDR1 GTSNPN and CDR2 SVGIG come from the germline V gene (reference sequence). There are 15 residues in the CDR3. In nucleotides, the CDR3 is TGTGCCTGGAGCGCGACAGGGTCCGGGAATCAGCCCCAGCATTTT. This codes for CAWSATGSGNQPQHF.

The V gene is TRBV19, the J gene TRBJ1-1; D possibly corresponds to TRBD1 (6 bases). The CDR3 length is 15 residues. CDR1 LNHDA and CDR2 SQIVND come from the germline V gene (reference sequence). With 5 bases removed from V and 5 bases from J, the gap between germline ends came to 18 bases. CDR3 sequence: CASSSSSRGSTEAFF. CDR3 coding DNA: TGTGCCAGTAGTTCCAGTTCCAGGGGTAGTACTGAAGCTTTCTTT. The whole variable domain, remainder taken from reference TRBV19 and TRBJ1-1, is DGGITQSPKYLFRKEGQNVTLSCEQNLNHDAMYWYRQDPGQGLRLIYYSQIVNDFQKGDIAEGYSVSREKKESFPLTVTSAQKNPTAFYLCASSSSSRGSTEAFFGQGTRLTVV.

The J gene is TRBJ1-2, the V gene TRBV28; 7 bases match TRBD1. The CDR3 runs 16 residues. Germline V gene data show CDR1 as MDHEN and CDR2 as SYDVKM. With V trimmed by 3 bases and J by 8 bases, 15 bases remained unmatched. The CDR3 DNA is TGTGCCAGCAGTTTGAAGGGACAGCCCCGAATGAGGGGCTACACCTTC. Amino acids: CASSLKGQPRMRGYTF.

The DNA of the CDR3 is TGTGCCAGCTCACCACCGCAGACAGGGATAGTGGAGACCCAGTACTTC. It specifies CASSPPQTGIVETQYF. This chain joins TRBV18 and TRBJ2-5; 7 positions agree with TRBD1. Germline loops: CDR1 KGHSH, CDR2 LQKENI. CDR3 length equals 16 residues. The V and J ends lost 0 bases and 5 bases, in that order; junction bases with no gene match: 9.

This chain joins TRBV28 and TRBJ1-3; TRBD1 is a possible D gene (5 bases). This CDR3 region has 14 residues. V was cut by 4 bases and J by 4 bases, with 11 bases left in between. Germline V gene sequence: CDR1 MDHEN, CDR2 SYDVKM. In DNA form, the CDR3 reads TGTGCCAGCAGTTCCACCAGGGCAGGAAACACCATATATTTT. It specifies CASSSTRAGNTIYF.

This clone was found once. This chain joins TRBV19 and TRBJ1-5; D perhaps matches TRBD1 (6 bases). V lost 5 bases, J lost 4 bases, and 12 bases lay in between. This CDR3 region has 14 residues. The germline V gene has CDR1 LNHDA and CDR2 SQIVND (reference sequence). CDR3 loop: CASSGGGRNQPQHF. The CDR3 DNA follows: TGTGCCAGTAGTGGGGGCGGTAGGAATCAGCCCCAGCATTTT.

To note about this clone: This CDR3 is also generated by other DNA sequences in the sample. This rearrangement joins TRBV5-1 to TRBJ2-5; D unresolved. CDR3 length: 13 residues. The germline V and J ends were trimmed by 4 bases and 0 bases, with 7 bases remaining between them. Germline CDR1 SGHRS, CDR2 YFSETQ. The CDR3 spells CASSLVDQETQYF. The DNA for the CDR3 is TGCGCCAGCAGCCTGGTCGACCAAGAGACCCAGTACTTC.

This rearrangement joins TRBV18 to TRBJ1-5; 8 positions agree with TRBD1. The CDR3 contains 16 residues. The V gene's germline CDR1 is KGHSH and CDR2 LQKENI. V shed 5 bases and J 3 bases; nucleotides not matched to a gene: 9. The CDR3 spells CASSSGQGKANQPQHF. The CDR3 DNA follows: TGTGCCAGCTCATCAGGACAGGGTAAAGCCAATCAGCCCCAGCATTTT.

The chain combines TRBV20-1 with TRBJ2-3; D is unresolved. This CDR3 contains 11 residues. From germline, CDR1 is DFQATT and CDR2 SNEGSKA (reference sequence). The V gene lost 4 bases and the J gene lost 1 base, with 3 bases spanning the gap. Here the CDR3 reads CSAIGTDTQYF. The DNA of the CDR3 is TGCAGTGCTATCGGCACAGATACGCAGTATTTT.

The V and J genes are TRBV14 and TRBJ2-5; 7 nucleotides agree with TRBD1. The CDR3 extends over 18 amino acids. Germline loops: CDR1 SGHDN, CDR2 FVKESK. Germline trimming cut 2 bases from V and 5 bases from J; bases unmatched to any gene: 17. Here the CDR3 reads CASSQRSPLRQGRETQYF. The CDR3 coding sequence is TGTGCCAGCAGCCAAAGGAGCCCACTAAGACAGGGTAGGGAGACCCAGTACTTC.

The chain has TRBV11-2 and TRBJ1-2, with unresolved D. V gave up 4 bases and J gave up 0 bases, with 12 bases separating them. Germline V gene sequence: CDR1 SGHAT, CDR2 FQNNGV. The CDR3 length is 15 residues. The CDR3 DNA follows: TGTGCCAGCAGCTCGCAGTTGTACACTAACTATGGCTACACCTTC. Translation gives CASSSQLYTNYGYTF.

This chain joins TRBV27 and TRBJ2-1; 7 bases agree with TRBD1. CDR3 length: 15 amino acids. J was trimmed by 4 bases and V by 8 bases; bases with no gene match: 11. Germline values: CDR1 MNHEY, CDR2 SMNVEV (reference sequence). The CDR3 loop reads CASPWYGQEYNEQFF. The DNA for the CDR3 is TGTGCCAGCCCGTGGTATGGACAGGAGTACAATGAGCAGTTCTTC.

This clone has just one count. The rearrangement links TRBV29-1 to TRBJ2-7; D may be TRBD2 (6 bases). Deletions cut 6 bases from V and 6 bases from J, with 15 bases between. Germline V gives CDR1 SQVTM, CDR2 ANQGSEA. The CDR3 runs to 12 residues. The CDR3 DNA is TGCAGCGTGCACACGGCGGAGGGCGAGCAGTACTTC. It codes for CSVHTAEGEQYF.

The chain has TRBV10-1 and TRBJ2-3; 7 nucleotides match TRBD2. CDR1 and CDR2 from the germline V gene are WNHNN and SYGVQD (reference sequence). After removal of 0 bases from V and 1 base from J, the junction contained 7 bases not matched to a gene. The CDR3 extends over 17 amino acids. The CDR3 DNA follows: TGCGCCAGCAGTGAGTCTGTTGGGCTAGCGGGCACAGATACGCAGTATTTT. Protein: CASSESVGLAGTDTQYF.

This chain joins TRBV4-1 and TRBJ2-2, with 9 bases that match TRBD2. CDR3 length equals 17 residues. Germline lookup yields CDR1 MGHRA and CDR2 YSYEKL. V lost 1 base, J lost 6 bases, and 9 bases stayed unmatched. Written as DNA, the CDR3 is TGCGCCAGCAGCCAAGTGGACATTCTAGCGGGGCCCGGGGAGCTGTTTTTT. Encoded protein: CASSQVDILAGPGELFF.

V and J are TRBV6-5 and TRBJ2-7; D is undetermined. Germline-derived CDR1 and CDR2 are MNHEY and SVGAGI. Trimming shortened V by 6 bases and J by 2 bases, and 14 bases separated the two germline ends. The CDR3 sequence is 14 residues long. The CDR3 sequence: CASRLLNEAYEQYF. For the CDR3, the DNA is TGTGCCAGCAGGCTGCTCAACGAGGCCTACGAGCAGTACTTC.

The chain joins TRBV18 to TRBJ1-1, with unresolved D. V was pared by 3 bases and J by 0 bases, with 11 bases between. The CDR3 has 15 residues. The germline V gene has CDR1 KGHSH and CDR2 LQKENI. The CDR3 DNA follows: TGTGCCAGCTCACCCGAGGCAGATATGAACACTGAAGCTTTCTTT. Encoded protein: CASSPEADMNTEAFF.

The chain links TRBV10-1 to TRBJ2-1; D might be TRBD2 (6 bases). Germline V gene data show CDR1 as WNHNN and CDR2 as SYGVQD (reference sequence). This CDR3 is 16 amino acids long. V gave up 6 bases and J gave up 4 bases, with 19 bases separating them. In nucleotides, the CDR3 is TGCGCCAGCAGCGACCGGGGAGTTCGGGGGTACAATGAGCAGTTCTTC. Protein sequence: CASSDRGVRGYNEQFF.

The chain employs TRBV4-2 and TRBJ2-7, with TRBD2 matching 16 bases. CDR3 length equals 18 residues. Looked up from germline, CDR1 is LGHNA and CDR2 is YNFKEQ. Trimming removed 3 bases from V and 6 bases from J; junction bases left unmatched: 11. In nucleotides, the CDR3 is TGTGCCAGCAGCCATCCGGGACTAGCGGGAGGGCCCGGCGGCGAGCAGTACTTC. This gives the protein CASSHPGLAGGPGGEQYF.

This rearrangement joins TRBV28 to TRBJ2-5; perhaps TRBD1 as D (5 bases). Trimming shortened V by 6 bases and J by 6 bases, and 17 bases separated the two germline ends. Germline loops: CDR1 MDHEN, CDR2 SYDVKM. The CDR3 spans 14 residues. The CDR3 coding sequence is TGTGCCAGCAGCTTTTTATCCAGGGTGCAGACCCAGTACTTC. Translating gives CASSFLSRVQTQYF.

This chain connects TRBV28 to TRBJ1-2; 8 bases are a match to TRBD1. This CDR3 region has 13 residues. V lost 7 bases, J lost 5 bases, and 6 bases stayed unmatched. Per the germline V gene, CDR1 is MDHEN and CDR2 is SYDVKM. CDR3 in DNA: TGTGCCAGCACCACCGGACAGGGTTATGGCTACACCTTC. Translated: CASTTGQGYGYTF.

The chain recombines TRBV5-4 with TRBJ2-2; 8 nucleotides align to TRBD2. J gave up 7 bases and V 0 bases, and 5 bases lay outside the gene matches. Per the germline V gene, CDR1 is SGHNT and CDR2 is YYREEE (reference sequence). The CDR3 totals 15 residues. The CDR3 here is CASSLDGRAHGELFF. The CDR3 nucleotides read TGTGCCAGCAGCTTGGACGGGAGGGCCCACGGGGAGCTGTTTTTT.